The clone carrying this T cell receptor beta chain was observed a single time. The entry originates in a study of blood T cell repertoires in COVID-19. Study as a whole: PBMCs, B-cell-depleted T cells, or T cells were the source of the cDNA or gDNA that made up the material.

Methods used by the authors: Estimated nucleated cell counts came from reference gene primer amplification. The table came from immunoSEQ multiplex PCR; TCRdb's copy has only in-frame clones and leaves some out. From that table come the V and J calls and clone size; the DNA was used to work out D and trimming. The table has 300,000 or so clones, around 87% seen once. V shed 0 bases and J shed 7 bases, with 11 bases lying between them. There are 14 residues in the CDR3. Looked up from germline, CDR1 is SGHRS and CDR2 is YFSETQ. This sequence joins TRBV5-1 and TRBJ2-1, with D possibly being TRBD2 (6 bases). The source is a man in his 70s with acute or convalescent COVID-19. Sample: peripheral blood. The CDR3 spells CASSLVAGGNEQFF. CDR3 coding DNA: TGCGCCAGCAGCTTGGTGGCAGGAGGGAATGAGCAGTTCTTC. The full variable domain, with the rest looked up from reference TRBV5-1 and TRBJ2-1, is KAGVTQTPRYLIKTRGQQVTLSCSPISGHRSVSWYQQTPGQGLQFLFEYFSETQRNKGNFPGRFSGRQFSNSRSEMNVSTLELGDSALYLCASSLVAGGNEQFFGPGTRLTVL.